This paragraph covers one T cell receptor beta chain sequence. The target antigen is unknown. The sample belongs to a study of shared clonotypes between healthy human individuals. The overall study: The study used three CD4 naive, three CD4 memory, two CD8 naive and one CD8 memory plate per donor. The study, taken as a whole, reports: Generation probability values for non-shared clonotypes were lower than those for clonotypes shared by all four donors. Clonotype sharing among donors, it was expected, would be affected by sequencing depth.

The table came from immunoSEQ multiplex PCR; TCRdb's copy has only in-frame clones and leaves some out. The table lists 2 million to 3 million clones, under 95% of them singletons. Germline V gene data show CDR1 as MDHEN and CDR2 as SYDVKM. Between the trimmed V and J ends, which lost 11 bases and 0 bases, there was a span of 14 bases. The CDR3 covers 13 residues. The TCR originated in a man between 18 and 35 years old in good health. Some clones in this sample may be carry-over from other donors' samples. The sequenced material came from naive CD4+ T cells from PBMCs. The subset here: CD45RA+ positively selected. V and J are TRBV28 and TRBJ2-7, with D perhaps TRBD2 (7 bases). The CDR3 is CALRGASSYEQYF. CDR3 DNA: TGTGCCCTCCGGGGGGCGAGCTCCTACGAGCAGTACTTC.